This TCR beta chain was found in a study of identical twins. In TCRdb, the 5' RACE reads were re-called with MiXCR into one record per CDR3 protein. Of about 690,000 distinct CDR3 sequences in the sample, roughly 6% are singletons; the top ten hold roughly 1.8%. V was clipped by 3 bases and J by 6 bases; unmatched bases: 10. Germline V lookup: CDR1 KGHDR, CDR2 SFDVKD. This CDR3 region has 16 residues. This receptor was obtained from a man aged 18 to 29 in good health. Sequencing was carried out using naive T cells sorted from blood. The chain joins TRBV24-1 to TRBJ1-2; 9 nucleotides match TRBD1. The CDR3 sequence: CATSDPPGQGVDGYTF. CDR3 nucleotides: TGTGCCACCAGTGATCCACCGGGACAGGGTGTCGATGGCTACACCTTC.